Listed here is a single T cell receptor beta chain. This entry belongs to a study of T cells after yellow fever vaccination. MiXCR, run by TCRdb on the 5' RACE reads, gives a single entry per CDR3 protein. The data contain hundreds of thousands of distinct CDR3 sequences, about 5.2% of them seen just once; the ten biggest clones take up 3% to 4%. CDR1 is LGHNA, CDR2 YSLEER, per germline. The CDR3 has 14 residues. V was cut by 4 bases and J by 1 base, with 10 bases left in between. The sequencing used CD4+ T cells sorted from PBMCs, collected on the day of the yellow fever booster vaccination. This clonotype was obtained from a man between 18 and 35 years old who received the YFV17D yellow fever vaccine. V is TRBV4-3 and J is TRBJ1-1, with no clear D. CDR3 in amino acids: CASSPRHSNTEAFF. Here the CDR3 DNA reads TGCGCCAGCAGCCCCCGGCACTCGAACACTGAAGCTTTCTTT.